This is a list of T cell receptor beta chains from one sample in a study of early T cells in non-severe SARS-CoV-2 infection. TCRdb processed the 5' RACE reads anew with MiXCR; each CDR3 protein has one entry. The profile shows about 22,000 distinct CDR3 sequences, 4.5% to 5% of them singletons. Sequencing used whole blood. Every receptor here comes from an adult who was a healthcare worker with PCR-confirmed SARS-CoV-2 infection or an uninfected control (not recorded which). Each CDR3 is given with its conserved first and last residue. The D gene is left open where the match is weak. Only part of the rows carry a size: once, few, many, or a class if the clone is expanded.

D	V	J	size	DNA	CDR3
-	TRBV12-3/TRBV12-4	TRBJ2-2	few	TGTGCCAGCAGTGTGCTACGGGACACCGGGGAGCTGTTTTTT	CASSVLRDTGELFF
-	TRBV7-3	TRBJ2-2	-	TGTGCCAGCAGCTCAACTGGGACTTCTTACACCGGGGAGCTGTTTTTT	CASSSTGTSYTGELFF
-	TRBV6-2/TRBV6-3	TRBJ2-7	many	TGTGCCAGCAGTTACGGGACGGTGAACTACGAGCAGTACTTC	CASSYGTVNYEQYF
-	TRBV5-1	TRBJ1-1	-	TGCGCCAGCAGCTTATCAGCTAACACTGAAGCTTTCTTT	CASSLSANTEAFF
-	TRBV6-5	TRBJ2-6	few	TGTGCCAGCACGAAGTGGGTCTCTGGGGCCAACGTCCTGACTTTC	CASTKWVSGANVLTF
-	TRBV6-2/TRBV6-3	TRBJ2-7	many	TGTGCCAGCAGTTACTCGACAGAAAACTCCTACGAGCAGTACTTC	CASSYSTENSYEQYF
-	TRBV2	TRBJ1-6	many	TGTGCCAGCAGCCGCCCGGTTGCAGGGGACATAGGATATAATTCACCCCTCCACTTT	CASSRPVAGDIGYNSPLHF
-	TRBV10-1	TRBJ2-5	-	TGCGCCAGCAGTGTTTCGGACAGCCGACAAGAGACCCAGTACTTC	CASSVSDSRQETQYF
-	TRBV18	TRBJ1-1	medium-sized	TGTGCCAGCTCTCTAGGAAGTGACACTGAAGCTTTCTTT	CASSLGSDTEAFF
TRBD1	TRBV7-9	TRBJ2-3	many	TGTGCCAGCAGCTCACACAGGGGAAGCACAGATACGCAGTATTTT	CASSSHRGSTDTQYF
-	TRBV7-2	TRBJ2-3	many	TGTGCCAGCAGCAACGGGTGGGCGCTCGCAGATACGCAGTATTTT	CASSNGWALADTQYF
TRBD1	TRBV7-2	TRBJ2-1	few	TGTGCCAGCAGCTCCACAGGGGGCTCCTACAATGAGCAGTTCTTC	CASSSTGGSYNEQFF
TRBD2	TRBV9	TRBJ2-1	medium-sized	TGTGCCTCCACGAGGGGCGGGGGGTCCGACAATGAGCAGTTCTTC	CASTRGGGSDNEQFF
-	TRBV10-2	TRBJ2-7	many	TGCGCCAGCAGTGATGGGCAACCGGAAAGCTACGAGCAGTACTTC	CASSDGQPESYEQYF
TRBD1	TRBV20-1	TRBJ1-1	few	TGCCAGGGGGCCTGGGGGACTGAAGCTTTCTTT	CQGAWGTEAFF
-	TRBV15	TRBJ2-3	-	TGTGCCACCAGCAGAGATCCCGGGCAATTCACAGATACGCAGTATTTT	CATSRDPGQFTDTQYF
-	TRBV7-2	TRBJ1-6	many	TGTGCCAGCAGCGGGAGGAACCTCTATAATTCACCCCTCCACTTT	CASSGRNLYNSPLHF
TRBD1	TRBV6-5	TRBJ1-2	-	TGTGCCAGCAGTATTCGACAGGGACACTATGGCTACACCTTC	CASSIRQGHYGYTF
-	TRBV14	TRBJ1-1	medium-sized	TGTGCCAGCAGCCATGTTGGGGGCTCGCCCGGAGCTTTCTTT	CASSHVGGSPGAFF
-	TRBV27	TRBJ2-2	many	TGTGCCAGCGGGAAACAGGATTATGCCGGGGAGCTGTTTTTT	CASGKQDYAGELFF
-	TRBV14	TRBJ2-5	few	TGTGCCAGCAGCCAAGGATCAAGATGGGGGGTCCGGGAGACCCAGTACTTC	CASSQGSRWGVRETQYF
TRBD1	TRBV6-1	TRBJ1-5	few	TGTGCCAGCACCCCGGGACAGGGGGCTTTCAATCAGCCCCAGCATTTT	CASTPGQGAFNQPQHF
TRBD2	TRBV7-6	TRBJ2-2	few	TGTGCCAGCAGCTTAGCGGGACTAGCAGGGGAGCTGTTTTTT	CASSLAGLAGELFF
TRBD1	TRBV15	TRBJ2-1	-	TGTGCCACCAGAGGGGGGCACCCACAGGGGGTTTACAATGAGCAGTTCTTC	CATRGGHPQGVYNEQFF
-	TRBV6-1	TRBJ1-6	many	TGTGCCAGCAGTGCCCCGGAGAGCTCCTATAATTCACCCCTCCACTTT	CASSAPESSYNSPLHF
-	TRBV20-1	TRBJ1-6	many	TGCAGTGCGCTGACAGAGTATAATTCACCCCTCCACTTT	CSALTEYNSPLHF
-	TRBV5-8	TRBJ2-7	many	TGTGCCAGCAGCTTTGAGGGAGCCTACGAGCAGTACTTC	CASSFEGAYEQYF
-	TRBV10-3	TRBJ2-7	-	TGTGCCATCGAACGCGAGCCCCTGGGATCCTACGAGCAGTACTTC	CAIEREPLGSYEQYF
TRBD2	TRBV11-2	TRBJ2-1	many	TGTGCCAGCACCTCCCCTAGCGGGGGTAACAATGAGCAGTTCTTC	CASTSPSGGNNEQFF
-	TRBV2	TRBJ1-1	few	TGTGCCAGCAGTGAAACCATGAACACTGAAGCTTTCTTT	CASSETMNTEAFF
TRBD1	TRBV7-8	TRBJ1-5	many	TGTGCCAGCAGCATGACAGGGGGCAGTCAGCCCCAGCATTTT	CASSMTGGSQPQHF
-	TRBV7-2	TRBJ1-5	-	TGTGCCAGCAGCTTAGATCAGCGGGGGCGGGAGCAGCCCCAGCATTTT	CASSLDQRGREQPQHF
-	TRBV3-1	TRBJ2-7	many	TGTGCCAGCAGTACCCGAGGAATGGATGAGCAGTACTTC	CASSTRGMDEQYF
-	TRBV20-1	TRBJ2-7	many	TGCAGTGTGGAAGGGCCCAGTATGAGCCGGATGAGAGCCGGCTCCTACGAGCAGTACTTC	CSVEGPSMSRMRAGSYEQYF
-	TRBV12-3/TRBV12-4	TRBJ1-5	many	TGTGCCAGCAGTTTAAGTAACCGAAATCAGCCCCAGCATTTT	CASSLSNRNQPQHF
-	TRBV7-2	TRBJ1-2	many	TGTGCCAGCAGCCTTTCTTATGGGGATACAGGCTATGGCTACACCTTC	CASSLSYGDTGYGYTF
-	TRBV29-1	TRBJ2-1	-	TGCAGCGTTGAAGATTGGGCCGACAATGAGCAGTTCTTC	CSVEDWADNEQFF
TRBD2	TRBV19	TRBJ2-7	many	TGTGCCAGTACCCCGGGGGGAAACGAGCAGTACTTC	CASTPGGNEQYF
TRBD1	TRBV4-3	TRBJ2-7	many	TGCGCCAGCAGCAGGGCCAGGGGGAGCGAGCAGTACTTC	CASSRARGSEQYF
-	TRBV11-3	TRBJ2-3	many	TGTGCCAGCAGCTTACAGGGAGATACGCAGTATTTT	CASSLQGDTQYF
TRBD1	TRBV7-2	TRBJ1-6	few	TGTGCCAGCAGCAGAGGACAGGGTCGTTCACCCCTCCACTTT	CASSRGQGRSPLHF
-	TRBV9	TRBJ2-3	few	TGTGCCAGCAGCGTAGGCAACCCGTCAGATACGCAGTATTTT	CASSVGNPSDTQYF
-	TRBV12-5	TRBJ1-1	many	TGTGCTAGTGGTTTACCTGGGAGCACTGAAGCTTTCTTT	CASGLPGSTEAFF
-	TRBV27	TRBJ2-7	few	TGTGCCAGCAGCACAAGGTATTACTACGAGCAGTACTTC	CASSTRYYYEQYF
-	TRBV5-6	TRBJ1-5	many	TGTGCCAGCAGCTTGGTTGGAGGCAATCAGCCCCAGCATTTT	CASSLVGGNQPQHF
-	TRBV7-2	TRBJ2-7	few	TGTGCCAGCAGCTTGAACAGGCCAAGAATCGAGCAGTACTTC	CASSLNRPRIEQYF
TRBD2	TRBV6-2/TRBV6-3	TRBJ2-1	many	TGTGCCAGCACCAGAGCGGGGGCCAGTGAGCAGTTCTTC	CASTRAGASEQFF
TRBD1	TRBV12-3/TRBV12-4	TRBJ1-5	few	TGTGCCAGCAGTTACGGGACAGGACAACTTAGCAATCAGCCCCAGCATTTT	CASSYGTGQLSNQPQHF